The entry that follows covers one T cell receptor beta chain sequence. Its binding antigen is unknown. No much larger clonotype is one base removed from it; base qualities were not supplied. The data derive from a study of shared clonotypes between healthy human individuals (dated by TCRdb to between 2020 and 2021). A note on the overall study: The cohort included three men and a couple of women between 18 and 49 years of age. Different laboratories and diverse techniques were used to prepare libraries and sequence TCR repertoires, to increase sequencing depth and limit assay-specific biases. To estimate repertoire size and how much clonotype sharing occurs between individuals, the study deeply sequenced the blood TCR repertoires of roughly 5 healthy adults. Between about 0.8 and 8.9 billion PBMCs per donor were obtained by leukapheresis. For each donor, CD4 naive and CD4 memory were each run on three plates, CD8 naive on two plates, and CD8 memory on one plate. What the study reported, not specific to this receptor: Based on pairwise subsampling, the degree of clonotype sharing among donors was expected to be affected by sequencing depth. Estimated clonotype richness was generally larger for naive than for memory subsets. Compared with non-shared clonotypes, the clonotypes found in all four sorted-subset donors had higher generation probabilities. Incomplete sequencing was indicated by rarefaction of sorted-subset datasets, despite the large sequencing depth. Sampling was restricted to blood, and TCR repertoires in tissues likely differ from the TCR repertoires found in blood. Because the study included only a small number of donors, the genetic and exposure-history diversity represented was limited. Sharing across several donors was observed for around 5% of naive CD4, 3% to 3.5% of naive CD8, around 2.5% of memory CD4, and roughly 0.4% of memory CD8 clonotypes.

Looking up the germline V gene yields CDR1 MDHEN and CDR2 SYDVKM. The CDR3 covers 13 residues, taking in both the cysteine and the phenylalanine. This entry keeps only the CDR3 DNA: 39 bases, framed from base 1. The trim is 8 bases for V and 1 base for J, with a gap of 11 bases between the germline ends. Using the deep immunoSEQ assay, TCR CDR3 regions were amplified from genomic DNA by multiplex PCR. Genomic DNA extracted from each cell subset was distributed evenly over all wells of several immunoSEQ 96-well plates, and each plate served as one replicate. For sorted subsets, 150 to 250 ng of genomic DNA, equivalent to tens of thousands of T cell genomes, went into each replicate PCR. Purified libraries were measured with a Qubit 3.0 fluorometer, size-checked on a Bioanalyzer 2100, and measured again with the KAPA Library Quantification kit. A separate single-read 150-cycle Illumina NextSeq 550 flow cell was used to sequence each immunoSEQ 96-well plate. Turning to the authors' computational methods: The immunoSEQ output contained only junctional sequences without quality scores, so filtering could not match that applied to full-length reads. Sequences were annotated with PyIR, a Python wrapper for IgBLAST v1.9, using IMGT germline references to assign V/J genes and CDR3. Reads were filtered out if the reads had weak V/J assignments (E-value above 1e-6), no CDR3, stop codons, out-of-frame junctions, or ambiguous translated residues. V3J clonotypes were defined as sequences sharing the same inferred V gene, J gene, and CDR3 amino acid sequence. To compute the percentage overlap between repertoires, the number of shared unique clonotypes was divided by the size of the smaller repertoire. Three approaches were used to assess repertoire richness: RTK rarefaction, the Chao1 estimator, and Recon v2.1 estimates of unobserved clonotypes. Generation probabilities for all TCRbeta clonotypes obtained by the gDNA method from several donors were computed using OLGA. TCRdb mirrors the immuneACCESS table, restricted to in-frame sequences. Some clones are absent from its copies; in checked studies, under half trace to an unresolved V gene, and the reason for the others is unknown. That table furnishes V, J and clone size, whereas the DNA furnished D and trimming. The sample includes about 100,000 clones, with around 64% observed a single time. Around 25% of the sample lies in the top ten.

Donors were healthy HIV-negative adults with no recently reported acute infections or vaccinations. Every donor was a Caucasian adult residing in Nashville, Tennessee, USA. CD8 memory samples combined magnetically selected CD45RO+ cells with CCR7-negative CD45RA+ effector memory (TemRA) cells. After blood collection by leukapheresis, PBMCs were isolated using Ficoll-Histopaque density gradient centrifugation and then cryopreserved in the vapor phase of liquid nitrogen. Analytical flow cytometry was used to check the purity and quantity of every magnetically sorted T cell population. Genomic DNA was isolated from every sorted fraction and measured by UV absorbance on a Nanodrop 2000c.

The V and J genes are TRBV28 and TRBJ1-2; D gene: possibly TRBD1, on 5 matching bases. Input material: memory CD8+ T cells sorted from blood. Interpreted using the paper, the cell subset or site label stands for: CD45RO+ cells pooled with CCR7-negative TemRA cells. This clonotype originated in a woman aged 25 to 39 in good health. The DNA is TGTGCCAGCGTGGGGCAGGGTAACTATGGCTACACCTTC. This is translated as CASVGQGNYGYTF.